Each of the 18 T cell receptor beta chains below was sequenced from the same sample in a study of Ad26.COV2.S vaccination and SARS-CoV-2 variants. Treatment defined: approximately 18 received Ad26.COV2.S at low or high dose, single or two shots; several received placebo; per-sample allocation not given. Following the first vaccine or placebo injection, samples were taken on day 63. Produced via immunoSEQ multiplex PCR; TCRdb's table is partial and in-frame only. The table shows hundreds of thousands of clones, with around 90% occurring only once. Sample: peripheral blood, taken in a trial of Ad26.COV2.S vaccine versus placebo. These receptors were obtained from a person aged 18-65 years who received the Ad26.COV2.S COVID-19 vaccine or a placebo.

The rearrangement links TRBV11-3 to TRBJ2-5, with 13 bases that match TRBD2. Germline loops: CDR1 SGHNT, CDR2 YENEEA. V was pared by 5 bases and J by 5 bases, with 8 bases of the junction left unmatched. The length of the CDR3 is 16 residues. CDR3: CASSPGLAGTGETQYF. The CDR3 coding sequence is TGTGCCAGCAGCCCGGGACTAGCGGGGACGGGGGAGACCCAGTACTTC. Complete variable domain (other parts from reference TRBV11-3 and TRBJ2-5): EAGVVQSPRYKIIEKKQPVAFWCNPISGHNTLYWYLQNLGQGPELLIRYENEEAVDDSQLPKDRFSAERLKGVDSTLKIQPAELGDSAVYLCASSPGLAGTGETQYFGPGTRLLVL.

The rearrangement joins TRBV6-2 or TRBV6-3 to TRBJ2-3; 7 bases are a match to TRBD2. There are 15 residues in the CDR3. The germline CDR1 and CDR2 sequences are MNHEY and SVGEGT. V gave up 5 bases and J gave up 1 base; unmatched junction bases: 6. The CDR3 DNA follows: TGTGCCAGCAGTCCGACTAGCTCCGGCACAGATACGCAGTATTTT. Protein: CASSPTSSGTDTQYF.

The chain has TRBV28 and TRBJ1-5; 7 bases align to TRBD1. The trim removed 6 bases at V and 7 bases at J, leaving 6 bases unmatched. This CDR3 is built from 13 residues. CDR1 and CDR2 from the germline V gene are MDHEN and SYDVKM. The CDR3 DNA sequence: TGTGCCAGCAGCTTAATAGGGGGCCAGCCCCAGCATTTT. Translation: CASSLIGGQPQHF.

The chain combines TRBV4-3 with TRBJ2-5; weak D call: TRBD2 (6 bases). This CDR3 comprises 17 residues. V dropped 2 bases and J dropped 1 base, with 17 bases sitting between them. CDR1 is LGHNA, CDR2 YSLEER, per germline. The DNA for the CDR3 is TGCGCCAGCAGCCAATCCTCGGGGGTAGGGTTCCAAGAGACCCAGTACTTC. The encoded protein is CASSQSSGVGFQETQYF.

The chain carries TRBV13 and TRBJ2-1, with a tentative D call TRBD1 (6 bases). The CDR3 runs 15 residues. Deletions cut 2 bases from V and 7 bases from J, with 15 bases between. CDR1 and CDR2 from the germline V gene are PRHDT and FYEKMQ (reference sequence). The DNA of the CDR3 is TGTGCCAGCAGCTTACCCGGGACATTTGGTAATGAGCAGTTCTTC. Translated, it gives CASSLPGTFGNEQFF. Full variable domain (remainder filled in from reference TRBV13 and TRBJ2-1): AAGVIQSPRHLIKEKRETATLKCYPIPRHDTVYWYQQGPGQDPQFLISFYEKMQSDKGSIPDRFSAQQFSDYHSELNMSSLELGDSALYFCASSLPGTFGNEQFFGPGTRLTVL.

The chain uses TRBV7-9 and TRBJ2-4; TRBD1 agrees at 7 bases. The CDR3 is made up of 17 amino acids. J was trimmed by 0 bases and V by 6 bases; bases with no gene match: 11. Germline CDR1 is SEHNR and CDR2 is FQNEAQ (reference sequence). The CDR3 DNA reads TGTGCCAGCAGTCCTATCGGGACAGTTCTAGCCAAAAACATTCAGTACTTC. Protein sequence: CASSPIGTVLAKNIQYF.

V is TRBV15 and J is TRBJ2-5; D is undetermined. Germline loops: CDR1 LNHNV, CDR2 YYDKDF (reference sequence). This CDR3 region has 15 residues. Trimming pared 1 base from V and 0 bases from J, leaving 9 bases between. The CDR3 sequence: CATSRGRLYQETQYF. The CDR3, as DNA: TGTGCCACCAGCAGAGGAAGGCTGTACCAAGAGACCCAGTACTTC.

This clone showed up just a few times. The V call is TRBV7-8, the J call TRBJ1-5; D remains unclear. Trimming stripped 1 base from V and 0 bases from J, with 7 bases between. In germline, CDR1 is SGHVS, CDR2 FQNEAQ. The CDR3 runs to 15 residues. The DNA of the CDR3 is TGTGCCAGCAGCTTAGATTACGTTAGCAATCAGCCCCAGCATTTT. As protein: CASSLDYVSNQPQHF.

The CDR3 DNA reads TGTGCCAGTAGTATACAGTCTGGTGGACTGTCACCCCTCCACTTT. It specifies CASSIQSGGLSPLHF. The V call is TRBV19, the J call TRBJ1-6; D is unclear. Germline loops: CDR1 LNHDA, CDR2 SQIVND (reference sequence). V was cut by 2 bases and J by 10 bases, with 15 bases left in between. CDR3 length: 15 residues.

This chain joins TRBV6-2 or TRBV6-3 and TRBJ2-7, with D perhaps matching TRBD1 (6 bases). The germline gives CDR1 MNHEY, CDR2 SVGEGT. V lost 5 bases and J 3 bases, leaving 11 bases between the germline ends. The CDR3 runs to 13 residues. CDR3 bases: TGTGCCAGCAGTCGGCCGGACAGCTACGAGCAGTACTTC. It translates to CASSRPDSYEQYF.

The chain carries TRBV30 and TRBJ2-7, with 12 bases lining up with TRBD1. The CDR3 sequence is 14 residues long. CDR1 and CDR2 from the germline V gene are GTSNPN and SVGIG (reference sequence). V lost 2 bases to trimming and J lost 6 bases; unmatched junction nucleotides: 5. The CDR3 loop is CAWSSGTGGVEQYF. The CDR3 DNA sequence: TGTGCCTGGAGTTCCGGGACAGGGGGCGTCGAGCAGTACTTC.

V gene TRBV6-6 combines with J gene TRBJ1-3; D not certain. Trimming took off 7 bases at V and 1 base at J, with 11 bases between the two ends. The V gene's germline CDR1 is MNHNY and CDR2 SVGAGI (reference sequence). This CDR3 contains 14 residues. The chain's CDR3 is CASKPGVSGNTIYF. CDR3 coding DNA: TGTGCCAGCAAACCGGGTGTTTCTGGAAACACCATATATTTT.

V usage is TRBV5-6 and J usage is TRBJ1-1; the D is unclear. Trimming cost V 2 bases and J 5 bases, with 10 bases left between them. The germline gives CDR1 SGHDT, CDR2 YYEEEE. This CDR3 contains 13 residues. CDR3 residues: CASSFLSQTEAFF. The CDR3 DNA is TGTGCCAGCAGCTTCCTATCTCAGACTGAAGCTTTCTTT.

The chain couples TRBV6-5 to TRBJ1-3; unclear D gene. CDR1 is MNHEY, CDR2 SVGAGI, per germline. This CDR3 region has 14 residues. Deletions cut 2 bases from V and 4 bases from J, with 9 bases between. The CDR3 nucleotides read TGTGCCAGCAGTTACCGCTCTTCGGGAAACACCATATATTTT. Protein product: CASSYRSSGNTIYF.

The chain joins TRBV19 to TRBJ1-6; D is unresolved. Germline V lookup: CDR1 LNHDA, CDR2 SQIVND (reference sequence). Trimming cost V 6 bases and J 7 bases, with 7 bases left between them. This CDR3 has 12 amino acids. CDR3 in amino acids: CASRSTNSPLHF. As DNA, the CDR3 is TGTGCCAGTAGAAGTACCAATTCACCCCTCCACTTT.

This clone is a singleton in its sample. This chain uses TRBV10-3 with TRBJ2-4; TRBD2 matches 11 bases. Germline CDR1 reads ENHRY; CDR2 reads SYGVKD. The CDR3 has 19 amino acids. The trim removed 0 bases at V and 4 bases at J, leaving 11 bases unmatched. The CDR3 sequence is CAISESTSGGAGGKNIQYF. DNA for the CDR3: TGTGCCATCAGTGAGTCTACTAGCGGGGGAGCAGGGGGAAAAAACATTCAGTACTTC.

V and J are TRBV7-9 and TRBJ2-1, with 9 nucleotides matching TRBD2. Trimming took 4 bases from V and 2 from J; bases not matched to a gene: 3. The CDR3 spans 15 residues. Per the germline V gene, CDR1 is SEHNR and CDR2 is FQNEAQ (reference sequence). The CDR3 DNA follows: TGTGCCAGCAGCTGGCTAGCGGGGACCTACAATGAGCAGTTCTTC. The encoded protein is CASSWLAGTYNEQFF.

The CDR3 nucleotides read TGTGCCAGCAGCTCAGCGGGGCCCTACGAGCAGTACTTC. This gives the protein CASSSAGPYEQYF. The rearrangement uses TRBV7-2 and TRBJ2-7, with 7 bases fitting TRBD2. V lost 4 bases and J lost 2; bases outside the gene matches: 2. CDR3 size: 13 residues. Germline V gene data show CDR1 as SGHTA and CDR2 as FQGNSA.